This TCR beta chain was identified during a study of beta chain features in type 1 diabetes (dated by TCRdb to the late 2010s). Looking at the study overall: Patients and healthy donors did not differ in mean age, gender distribution, total cell number or subset yield. Regulatory and stem cell-like memory subsets were isolated from only 8 patients and roughly eight healthy donors, whereas naive and central memory subsets came from all 30 or so donors. A total of around 100 million sorted cells were examined across all samples, and RNA yield correlated strongly with the number of cells per subset. The study compared TCRB repertoires of sorted circulating CD4+ T cell subsets between recently diagnosed type 1 diabetes patients and matched healthy donors. General study outcomes and caveats: HLA sub-analyses involved small numbers of individuals, so any influence of HLA type on TCRB rearrangement remained unresolved. Patients with type 1 diabetes made fewer insertions and deleted more nucleotides at VDJ recombination sites, implying thymic rearrangement abnormalities. Shorter templates might have been favored by PCR, but patient and control samples were amplified and corrected together, so both groups would have been affected equally by any skew. A moderate but significant shortening of TCRB CDR3 length was observed in type 1 diabetes patients in all four CD4+ subsets. The naive, central memory and regulatory TCRB repertoires appeared to resemble one another more closely among patients than among healthy donors. Because cDNA rather than genomic DNA was sequenced, highly expressing activated cells could have been over-represented, although no difference in activation and CD3 levels was found between groups.

Concerning this clone itself: Its antigen is currently not known. Base qualities are not recorded, but no much larger clone differs from it by a single base.

The High Capacity cDNA Reverse Transcription Kit was used to reverse transcribe all of the isolated RNA, meaning that expressed TCRB transcripts were what got sequenced. Deep immunoSEQ sequencing was performed on naive, central memory and regulatory T cell samples, with an average of around 3.5 million total reads per sample. After sorted cells were lysed in RLT buffer, RNA was extracted with DNase-treated RNeasy Micro or Mini kits, with the choice depending on cell number. Each cell subset was processed separately to prevent cross-contamination, with patient and healthy donor samples processed together. Using the immunoSEQ multiplex PCR, TCRB sequences were amplified from cDNA into 87-bp fragments spanning the CDR3 region. Sequencing of the amplicons was done on the Illumina HiSeq platform. From the authors' description of their analysis: PCR bias was computationally corrected using synthetic template baselines, reads within Hamming distance 2 were collapsed, and singletons that could not be merged were discarded. By aligning reads against IMGT, V, D and J genes, CDR3 length, and insertions or deletions at six rearrangement sites were assigned. Within each subset, clonotype counts were normalized to sorted cell number, after which true diversity and Gini coefficients were computed with the tcR R package. Repertoire sharing was quantified using the overlap coefficient calculated on TCRB nucleotide sequences. As a proxy for the pre-selection repertoire, out-of-frame TCRB sequences from naive cells were analyzed. Held by TCRdb, this immuneACCESS table contains in-frame sequences only and omits some clones. Under half of the omission traces to an unresolved V gene where checked; the cause of the rest is unknown. V and J calls and clone size come straight from that table; D and trimming were deduced from the DNA. The sample records hundreds of thousands of clones, roughly 13% of which are singletons. In total, the top ten clones hold approximately 0.042% of the sample.

A single peripheral blood draw of around 100 mL on average was collected from each donor into heparinised tubes. A BD FACSAria II and a panel including CD45RO, CCR7, CD25, CD127, CD95 and CD27 were used to sort naive, central memory, regulatory and stem cell-like memory CD4+ T cells. A purity above 95% was achieved for all sorted populations. Right away, PBMCs were isolated by Lymphoprep density gradient centrifugation and were stained directly, with no culture step. So that batch effects would be minimized, each experiment stained and sorted samples in pairs, pairing one healthy donor with one patient. Sequenced: naive CD4+ T cells from blood. The cell subset or site tag for this specimen amounts to: true naive CD4+ T cells. The sequence came from a man aged 18 to 30 with type 1 diabetes.

At the DNA level, the sequence is TGTGCCAGCACTCAAAGGCCTGCAGGGTCGCGGGAGCAGTACTTC. It translates as CASTQRPAGSREQYF. The rearrangement joined TRBV11-2 to TRBJ2-7, with TRBD1 perhaps the D gene, on 5 matching bases. The CDR1 and CDR2 encoded by the germline V gene are SGHAT and FQNNGV. The germline ends are 23 bases apart after V is trimmed by 7 bases and J by 7 bases. Inclusive of the bounding cysteine and phenylalanine, the CDR3 is 15 residues long. Only the CDR3 region is kept as DNA, spanning 45 bases read in frame from base 1. This CDR3, with the reference TRBV11-2 and TRBJ2-7 proteins standing in past its ends, gives the full variable domain EAGVAQSPRYKIIEKRQSVAFWCNPISGHATLYWYQQILGQGPKLLIQFQNNGVVDDSQLPKDRFSAERLKGVDSTLKIQPAKLEDSAVYLCASTQRPAGSREQYFGPGTRLTVT.